One and the same sample provided the 27 T cell receptor beta chains below, sequenced in a study of T cell responses to AZD1222 COVID-19 vaccine. The method was immunoSEQ multiplex PCR; TCRdb's version includes in-frame clones alone and lacks a portion of them. This table has 150,000 to 200,000 clones, about 85% appearing once. The source material was peripheral blood, sampled on day 0 of AZD1222 vaccination. These receptors all stem from an adult in good health.

In nucleotides, the CDR3 is TGTGCCAGCAGCCTCCAGGAAGGAAACACCATATATTTT. Translated, it gives CASSLQEGNTIYF. The chain joins TRBV6-5 to TRBJ1-3; no clear D gene. The CDR3 sequence is 13 residues long. Trimming took 6 bases from V and 4 from J, leaving 10 bases between them. The germline gives CDR1 MNHEY, CDR2 SVGAGI.

The V call is TRBV7-9, the J call TRBJ2-7; D assignment may be TRBD1 or TRBD2 (5 bases each). V was trimmed by 4 bases and J by 7 bases, leaving 20 bases between them. Germline CDR1 reads SEHNR; CDR2 reads FQNEAQ (reference sequence). The CDR3 extends over 15 amino acids. DNA of the CDR3: TGTGCCAGCAGCTCCCAGGGACCGCTAAGACTGGAGCAGTACTTC. Translated: CASSSQGPLRLEQYF.

This clone appeared a single time. CDR3 nucleotides: TGTGCCAGTAGTACACAAATAACAGGGGGGTGGAACACTGAAGCTTTCTTT. Its protein product is CASSTQITGGWNTEAFF. J is TRBJ1-1 and V is TRBV19; 8 bases agree with TRBD1. CDR3 length: 17 amino acids. Germline V CDR1 and CDR2: LNHDA, SQIVND (reference sequence). Trimming at V came to 4 bases and at J to 1 base, leaving 11 bases not matched to a gene.

For the CDR3, the DNA is TGCGCCAGCAGCTTGGAGTGGGGCAGCACAGATACGCAGTATTTT. As protein: CASSLEWGSTDTQYF. The chain links TRBV5-1 to TRBJ2-3; possibly TRBD1 for D (5 bases). CDR3 length: 15 amino acids. CDR1 and CDR2 from the germline V gene are SGHRS and YFSETQ. Trimming shortened V by 0 bases and J by 0 bases, and 8 bases separated the two germline ends.

The gene calls are TRBV11-2 and TRBJ2-7, with 11 bases lining up with TRBD1. The CDR3 has 15 amino acids. Germline V lookup: CDR1 SGHAT, CDR2 FQNNGV. Trimming removed 4 bases from V and 6 bases from J; junction bases left unmatched: 8. Here the CDR3 DNA reads TGTGCCAGCAGCTCCCCGGACAGGGGGCCTTCCGAGCAGTACTTC. This translates into CASSSPDRGPSEQYF.

The V gene is TRBV2, the J gene TRBJ1-2; a possible D gene is TRBD1 (5 bases). This CDR3 is built from 15 residues. Germline V gene lookup returns CDR1 SNHLY and CDR2 FYNNEI. Trimming pared 3 bases from V and 6 bases from J, leaving 17 bases between. CDR3 amino acids: CASSDTGAIQHGYTF. The CDR3 nucleotides read TGTGCCAGCAGTGACACAGGAGCCATACAGCATGGCTACACCTTC.

The V call is TRBV3-1 (or the pseudogene TRBV3-2), the J call TRBJ2-2; tentative D call: TRBD2 (5 bases). CDR1 is LGHDT and CDR2 is YNNKEL in the germline V gene (reference sequence). There are 17 residues in the CDR3. V lost 4 bases and J lost 4, with 19 bases in between. The CDR3, as DNA: TGTGCCAGCAGCCGCTGGAGGATAGCGAGAAGCACCGGGGAGCTGTTTTTT. As protein: CASSRWRIARSTGELFF.

This clone has only one observation. The rearrangement joins TRBV13 to TRBJ1-1; no firm D call. Germline CDR1 is PRHDT and CDR2 is FYEKMQ (reference sequence). The CDR3 is 13 amino acids. Trimming left V 5 bases short and J 6 bases short, with 13 bases between. The CDR3 sequence is CASSPQAFAEAFF. The CDR3 nucleotides read TGTGCCAGCAGCCCCCAAGCGTTTGCTGAAGCTTTCTTT.

This clone was detected only once. V gene TRBV28 combines with J gene TRBJ2-7; D could derive from TRBD1 or TRBD2 (5 bases each). CDR1 is MDHEN, CDR2 SYDVKM, per germline. V was pared by 7 bases and J by 2 bases, with 15 bases between. The CDR3 has 14 amino acids. CDR3 in DNA: TGTGCCAGCATAGGGAGTTTGGGGGCCTACGAGCAGTACTTC. Encoded protein: CASIGSLGAYEQYF.

The chain is built from TRBV6-5 and TRBJ2-5; D could derive from TRBD1 or TRBD2 (6 bases each). The CDR3 loop spans 14 amino acids. V was cut by 6 bases and J by 5 bases, with 16 bases left in between. In germline, CDR1 is MNHEY, CDR2 SVGAGI. CDR3 sequence: CASRQRGGRETQYF. The CDR3 bases are TGTGCCAGCAGACAGAGAGGGGGGCGGGAGACCCAGTACTTC.

The rearrangement links TRBV28 to TRBJ1-2; D unresolved. This CDR3 comprises 14 residues. Trimming pared 5 bases from V and 4 bases from J, leaving 14 bases between. Germline V gene sequence: CDR1 MDHEN, CDR2 SYDVKM. CDR3 in DNA: TGTGCCAGCAGTCTATCCCTGGGCGGCTATGGCTACACCTTC. Translating gives CASSLSLGGYGYTF.

J is TRBJ1-1 and V is TRBV19; 9 nucleotides align to TRBD1. The ends lost 2 bases at V and 4 bases at J; junction bases unmatched: 11. Germline V gene sequence: CDR1 LNHDA, CDR2 SQIVND (reference sequence). The length of the CDR3 is 17 residues. The DNA for the CDR3 is TGTGCCAGTAGTATATCTAGACTTTTGACAGGGGGCACTGAAGCTTTCTTT. It codes for CASSISRLLTGGTEAFF.

This clone has only a few counts. The chain joins TRBV7-9 to TRBJ2-7; no firm D call. Trimming cost V 0 bases and J 1 base, with 7 bases left between them. This CDR3 has 14 amino acids. Germline loops: CDR1 SEHNR, CDR2 FQNEAQ (reference sequence). CDR3 in amino acids: CASSLASRSYEQYF. CDR3 sequence (DNA): TGTGCCAGCAGCTTAGCGTCAAGATCCTACGAGCAGTACTTC.

The J gene is TRBJ2-6, the V gene TRBV6-5, with D uncertain. CDR3 length: 14 residues. The ends were cut back, 6 bases at V and 0 bases at J, with 6 bases in the middle. Germline CDR1 MNHEY, CDR2 SVGAGI. CDR3 bases: TGTGCCAGCAGAGCGAACTCTGGGGCCAACGTCCTGACTTTC. Protein product: CASRANSGANVLTF.

The chain recombines TRBV18 with TRBJ1-2; D unclear. The CDR3 has 12 amino acids. Germline CDR1 KGHSH, CDR2 LQKENI. V was shortened by 5 bases and J by 5 bases, with 9 bases between the two germline ends. CDR3 sequence: CASSSTLYGYTF. Here the CDR3 DNA reads TGTGCCAGCTCATCCACTCTGTATGGCTACACCTTC.

The genes are TRBV15 and TRBJ1-5, with D unresolved. Between the trimmed V and J ends, which lost 8 bases and 2 bases, there was a span of 7 bases. Germline values: CDR1 LNHNV, CDR2 YYDKDF (reference sequence). The CDR3 consists of 12 residues. CDR3 sequence reads: CATGKGNQPQHF. The CDR3 DNA sequence: TGTGCCACCGGAAAGGGCAATCAGCCCCAGCATTTT.

The J gene is TRBJ1-2, the V gene TRBV12-3 or TRBV12-4; TRBD1 might be the D (5 bases). This CDR3 has 12 residues. V dropped 6 bases and J dropped 7 bases, with 12 bases sitting between them. The CDR3 region is CASSRGQGGYTF. Here the CDR3 DNA reads TGTGCCAGCAGCCGAGGGCAGGGTGGCTACACCTTC.

The DNA of the CDR3 is TGTGCCAGCAGCTCCGGACAGGGTGGACCCTACGAGCAGTACTTC. It yields the protein CASSSGQGGPYEQYF. V is TRBV6-5 and J is TRBJ2-7; 8 bases match TRBD1. Germline CDR1 is MNHEY and CDR2 is SVGAGI. This CDR3 contains 15 residues. J lost 2 bases, V lost 6 bases, and 9 bases had no gene match.

This clone has just a few counts. The rearrangement links TRBV7-9 to TRBJ2-1, with D maybe TRBD1 (5 bases). The CDR3 consists of 15 residues. Germline CDR1 reads SEHNR; CDR2 reads FQNEAQ (reference sequence). Trimming removed 1 base from V and 2 bases from J, with 9 bases in between. The CDR3, as DNA: TGTGCCAGCAGCTTAGTGGGGCCCACCTACAATGAGCAGTTCTTC. It is translated as CASSLVGPTYNEQFF. Together with reference TRBV7-9 and TRBJ2-1, the CDR3 gives the full variable domain: DTGVSQNPRHKITKRGQNVTFRCDPISEHNRLYWYRQTLGQGPEFLTYFQNEAQLEKSRLLSDRFSAERPKGSFSTLEIQRTEQGDSAMYLCASSLVGPTYNEQFFGPGTRLTVL.

The chain is built from TRBV10-2 and TRBJ2-7, with D tentatively TRBD1 (6 bases). Trimming shortened V by 9 bases and J by 6 bases, and 12 bases separated the two germline ends. This CDR3 has 11 amino acids. Per the germline V gene, CDR1 is WSHSY and CDR2 is SAAADI. CDR3 amino acids: CASLIGGEQYF. CDR3 DNA sequence: TGCGCCAGTCTGATAGGGGGCGAGCAGTACTTC.

The V call is TRBV19, the J call TRBJ1-1, with a possible D match to TRBD1 (5 bases). This CDR3 contains 15 residues. Germline lookup yields CDR1 LNHDA and CDR2 SQIVND (reference sequence). The V and J ends lost 6 bases and 0 bases respectively, with 14 bases between them. Here the CDR3 reads CASREGHGMNTEAFF. CDR3 bases: TGTGCCAGTAGAGAAGGACATGGGATGAACACTGAAGCTTTCTTT.

CDR3 DNA: TGTGCCAGCAGCTTAGAGGGAACAGGGCGGGTCTATGGCTACACCTTC. It is translated as CASSLEGTGRVYGYTF. The chain uses TRBV7-2 and TRBJ1-2; weak D call: TRBD1 (6 bases). The length of the CDR3 is 16 residues. Germline CDR1 and CDR2: SGHTA and FQGNSA. The V gene lost 1 base and the J gene lost 4 bases, with 16 bases spanning the gap.

The J gene is TRBJ2-7, the V gene TRBV6-6; D uncertain. The CDR3 is made up of 13 amino acids. Germline V gives CDR1 MNHNY, CDR2 SVGAGI (reference sequence). The V and J ends lost 0 bases and 2 bases respectively, with 5 bases between them. This chain's CDR3 is CASSYSPAYEQYF. The CDR3 nucleotides read TGTGCCAGCAGTTACTCACCAGCCTACGAGCAGTACTTC.

The chain employs TRBV6-6 and TRBJ2-1; TRBD1 is a possible D gene (5 bases). CDR1 and CDR2 (germline): MNHNY, SVGAGI (reference sequence). The CDR3 totals 13 residues. The V end lost 6 bases, the J end lost 8 bases, and 14 bases lay between the germline ends. CDR3 nucleotide sequence: TGTGCCAGCAGCCCTACGCAGGGATATGAGCAGTTCTTC. Protein sequence: CASSPTQGYEQFF.

The table lists this clone with a count of one. The junction departs from the called germline gene at one end, perhaps through a read error. This chain connects TRBV6-5 to TRBJ1-3; D is uncertain. This CDR3 has 15 amino acids. From germline, CDR1 is MNHEY and CDR2 SVGAGI. The CDR3 region has the DNA TGTGCCAGCAGCTACTCCCGGGATTCTGGAAACACCATATATTTT. Protein: CASSYSRDSGNTIYF.

The chain is built from TRBV4-1 and TRBJ2-7; 15 bases are shared with TRBD2. The junction had 6 bases not matched to a gene; V was cut back by 3 bases and J by 0 bases. Germline lookup yields CDR1 MGHRA and CDR2 YSYEKL. The length of the CDR3 is 18 residues. CDR3 coding DNA: TGCGCCAGCAGCCAGAGAGGACTAGCGGGAGGGCCCTCCTACGAGCAGTACTTC. It yields the protein CASSQRGLAGGPSYEQYF.

The chain carries TRBV28 and TRBJ2-7; D is possibly TRBD1 (5 bases). Trimming stripped 8 bases from V and 2 bases from J, with 13 bases between. Germline-derived CDR1 and CDR2 are MDHEN and SYDVKM. CDR3 length: 13 amino acids. CDR3 sequence: CASGNRSPYEQYF. DNA for the CDR3: TGTGCCAGCGGAAACAGGAGTCCCTACGAGCAGTACTTC. Full variable domain (outside the CDR3, taken from reference TRBV28 and TRBJ2-7): DVKVTQSSRYLVKRTGEKVFLECVQDMDHENMFWYRQDPGLGLRLIYFSYDVKMKEKGDIPEGYSVSREKKERFSLILESASTNQTSMYLCASGNRSPYEQYFGPGTRLTVT.